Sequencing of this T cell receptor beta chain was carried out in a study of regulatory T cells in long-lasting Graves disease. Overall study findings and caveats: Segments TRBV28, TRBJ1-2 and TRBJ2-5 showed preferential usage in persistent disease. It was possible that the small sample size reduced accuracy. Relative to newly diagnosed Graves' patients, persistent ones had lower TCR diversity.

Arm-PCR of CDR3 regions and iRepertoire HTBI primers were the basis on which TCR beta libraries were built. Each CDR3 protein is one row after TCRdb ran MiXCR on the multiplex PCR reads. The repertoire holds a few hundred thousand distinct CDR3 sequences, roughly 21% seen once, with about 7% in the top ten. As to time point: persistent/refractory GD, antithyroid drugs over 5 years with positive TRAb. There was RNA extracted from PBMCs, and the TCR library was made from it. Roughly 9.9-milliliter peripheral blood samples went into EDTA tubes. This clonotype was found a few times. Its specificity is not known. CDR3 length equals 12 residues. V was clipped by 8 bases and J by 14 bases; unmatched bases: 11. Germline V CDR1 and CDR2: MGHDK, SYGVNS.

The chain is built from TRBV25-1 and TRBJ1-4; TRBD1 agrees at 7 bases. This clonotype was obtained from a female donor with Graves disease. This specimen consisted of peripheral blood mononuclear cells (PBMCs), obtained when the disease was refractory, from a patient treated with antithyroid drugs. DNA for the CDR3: TGTGCCAGCGGAAGGGAGACAGGGCGGCTGTTTTTT. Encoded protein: CASGRETGRLFF.